This TCR beta chain was observed in a study of OX40 agonist ivuxolimab in advanced cancers. At the level of the whole study: The costimulatory receptor OX40 (CD134) was targeted by ivuxolimab, a fully human IgG2 agonistic monoclonal antibody. Intravenous ivuxolimab was administered to patients every 2 weeks at six dose levels: 0.01, 0.1, 0.3, 1.5, 3 and 10 mg/kg. Of the 50 to 55 dose-escalation patients, hepatocellular carcinoma was present in 19, melanoma in roughly 15, renal cell carcinoma in 9 and head and neck cancer in 9. In the dose-escalation cohort, around four fifths of patients were male, and the mean age was approximately 55 years, with a range of about 23 to 80. Prior anti-PD-1, anti-PD-L1 or anti-CTLA-4 therapy was permitted, and about two fifths of dose-escalation patients had received checkpoint inhibitors. Partial responses occurred in three dose-escalation patients, of whom one had hepatocellular carcinoma and two had cutaneous melanoma. Peripheral TCRbeta sequencing aimed to test whether ivuxolimab altered TCR sequence diversity and caused clonal T-cell expansion. The paper describes the monotherapy dose-escalation part (N ≈ 49 patients) of the phase I trial of ivuxolimab.

For sequencing of the TCRbeta CDR3 region, genomic DNA was extracted from the sorted cells. The immunoSEQ Assay was used for sequencing of TCRbeta CDR3 regions. The table was pulled from immuneACCESS by TCRdb, which kept in-frame rearrangements only. Such tables lose some clones; where checked, under half of the loss comes from unresolved V genes, and the rest has no known cause. For this sample there are 150,000 to 190,000 clones; 94% appear just once. 0.31% of the sample is held by the ten biggest clonotypes. Patients with autoimmune disease history or receiving systemic immunosuppression were excluded from the trial. Peripheral blood for TCR sequencing was collected from all dose cohorts at baseline, on cycle 4 day 1, and on cycle 7 day 1. Samples were obtained from an open-label, multicenter, first-in-human phase I dose-escalation trial of ivuxolimab. Adults with locally advanced or metastatic head and neck squamous cell, hepatocellular, melanoma or renal cell carcinoma were enrolled in the trial. Before TCR sequencing, CD4+ T cells and CD8+ T cells were sorted from peripheral blood as separate populations.

Study-level results and caveats: Low levels of normalized T-cell clonal expansion were also shown by some nonresponding patients. Clonal expansion of both CD4+ and CD8+ blood T cells was observed from baseline to week 6 at doses 0.1 to 3.0 mg/kg. In partial responders in the 0.1-3.0 mg/kg groups, normalized peripheral clonal expansion was found to be among the lowest, especially among CD8+ T cells. On average, CD8+ T cells showed more expanded clones than CD4+ T cells after ivuxolimab. Which antigens the clonally expanded peripheral T cells were specific for was not determined.

This clone showed up just once. This receptor's antigen is unknown. No base-level quality is on record; no much larger clone is a single base apart. The TCR comes from an adult with an advanced solid tumor such as melanoma, head and neck, liver or kidney cancer. The source material was CD4+ or CD8+ T cells sorted from blood, sampled in a trial of the OX40 agonist ivuxolimab.

The sequenced DNA is TGTGCCTGGAGGATGGGAGTCACAGATACGCAGTATTTT. Its protein reads: CAWRMGVTDTQYF. The chain was built from TRBV30 and TRBJ2-3; TRBD2 could be the D gene, as 5 bases match. The CDR3 runs 13 amino acids, cysteine and phenylalanine included. Left in the record is the CDR3 DNA by itself, 39 bases read in frame from the first base. Between the V and J ends, shortened by 3 bases and 2 bases respectively, the junction contains 9 bases. CDR1 GTSNPN and CDR2 SVGIG were looked up in the germline V gene (reference sequence). Reference TRBV30 and TRBJ2-3 proteins supply the regions before and after the CDR3; the full variable domain is: SQTIHQWPATLVQPVGSPLSLECTVEGTSNPNLYWYRQAAGRGLQLLFYSVGIGQISSEVPQNLSASRPQDRQFILSSKKLLLSDSGFYLCAWRMGVTDTQYFGPGTRLTVL.